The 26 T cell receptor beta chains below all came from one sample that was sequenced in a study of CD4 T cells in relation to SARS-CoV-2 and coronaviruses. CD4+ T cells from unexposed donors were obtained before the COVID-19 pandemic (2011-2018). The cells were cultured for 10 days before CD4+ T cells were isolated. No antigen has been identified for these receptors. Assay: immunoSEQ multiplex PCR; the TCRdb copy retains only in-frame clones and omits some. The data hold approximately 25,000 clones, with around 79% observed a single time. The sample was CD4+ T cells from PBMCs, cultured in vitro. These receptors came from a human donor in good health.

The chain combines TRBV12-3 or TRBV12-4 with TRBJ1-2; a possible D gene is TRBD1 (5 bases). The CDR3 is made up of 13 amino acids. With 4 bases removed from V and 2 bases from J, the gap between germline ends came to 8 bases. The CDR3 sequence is CASSSTENYGYTF. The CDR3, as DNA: TGTGCCAGCAGTTCGACAGAAAACTATGGCTACACCTTC.

The CDR3 DNA reads TGTGCCACCAGTGACTCAGGGGTGGACTATGGCTACACCTTC. Its translation is CATSDSGVDYGYTF. The V gene is TRBV24-1, the J gene TRBJ1-2, with D possibly TRBD1 on 6 matching bases. This CDR3 region has 14 residues. The V gene lost 4 bases and the J gene lost 3 bases, with 11 bases spanning the gap. CDR1 is KGHDR, CDR2 SFDVKD, per germline.

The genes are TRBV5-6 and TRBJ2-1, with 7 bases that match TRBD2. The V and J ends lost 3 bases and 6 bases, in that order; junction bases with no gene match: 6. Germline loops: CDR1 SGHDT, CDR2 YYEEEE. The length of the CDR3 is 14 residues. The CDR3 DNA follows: TGTGCCAGCAGCTCGCGAGGGAGGGGCAATGAGCAGTTCTTC. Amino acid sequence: CASSSRGRGNEQFF.

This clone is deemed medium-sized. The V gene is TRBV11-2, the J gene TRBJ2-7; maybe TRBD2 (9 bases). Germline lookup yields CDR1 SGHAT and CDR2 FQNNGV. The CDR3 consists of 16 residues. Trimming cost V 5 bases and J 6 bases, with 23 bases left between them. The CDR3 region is CASSPQGAGGFGEQYF. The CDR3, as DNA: TGTGCCAGCAGCCCTCAGGGGGCGGGAGGGTTTGGCGAGCAGTACTTC.

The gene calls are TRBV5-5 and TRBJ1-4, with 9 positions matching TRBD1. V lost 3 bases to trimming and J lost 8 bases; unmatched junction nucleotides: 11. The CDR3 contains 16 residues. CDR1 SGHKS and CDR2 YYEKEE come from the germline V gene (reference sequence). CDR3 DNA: TGTGCCAGCAGCTCGGATTTACAGGGGGCGCGCGAAAAACTGTTTTTT. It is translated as CASSSDLQGAREKLFF.

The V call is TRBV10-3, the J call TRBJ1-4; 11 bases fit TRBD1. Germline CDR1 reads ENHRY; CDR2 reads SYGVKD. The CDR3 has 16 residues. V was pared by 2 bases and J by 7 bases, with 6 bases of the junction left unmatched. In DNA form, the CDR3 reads TGTGCCATCAGTGAGGACTCCGGGACAGGGGGTGAAAAACTGTTTTTT. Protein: CAISEDSGTGGEKLFF.

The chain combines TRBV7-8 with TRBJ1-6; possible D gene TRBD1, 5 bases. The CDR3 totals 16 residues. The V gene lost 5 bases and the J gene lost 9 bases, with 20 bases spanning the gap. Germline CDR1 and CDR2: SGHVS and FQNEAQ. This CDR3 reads CASSPRPGGTGSPLHF. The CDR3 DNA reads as TGTGCCAGCAGCCCCAGACCTGGAGGGACGGGTTCACCCCTCCACTTT.

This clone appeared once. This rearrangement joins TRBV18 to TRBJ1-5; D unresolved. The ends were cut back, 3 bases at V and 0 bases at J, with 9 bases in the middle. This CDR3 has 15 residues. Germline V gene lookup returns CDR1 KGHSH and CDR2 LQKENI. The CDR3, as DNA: TGTGCCAGCTCACCGGAGGGTAATAGCAATCAGCCCCAGCATTTT. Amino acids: CASSPEGNSNQPQHF.

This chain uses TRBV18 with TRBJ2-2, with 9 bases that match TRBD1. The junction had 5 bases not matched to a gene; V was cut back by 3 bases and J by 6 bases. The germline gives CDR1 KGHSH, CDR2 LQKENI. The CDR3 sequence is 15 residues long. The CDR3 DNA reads TGTGCCAGCTCACCGACGGACAGGGGCTCCGGGGAGCTGTTTTTT. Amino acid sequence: CASSPTDRGSGELFF.

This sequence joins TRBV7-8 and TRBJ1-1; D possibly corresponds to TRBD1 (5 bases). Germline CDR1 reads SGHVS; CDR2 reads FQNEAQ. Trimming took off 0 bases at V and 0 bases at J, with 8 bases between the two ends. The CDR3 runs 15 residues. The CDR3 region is CASSLAGQLNTEAFF. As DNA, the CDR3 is TGTGCCAGCAGCTTAGCGGGGCAGCTGAACACTGAAGCTTTCTTT.

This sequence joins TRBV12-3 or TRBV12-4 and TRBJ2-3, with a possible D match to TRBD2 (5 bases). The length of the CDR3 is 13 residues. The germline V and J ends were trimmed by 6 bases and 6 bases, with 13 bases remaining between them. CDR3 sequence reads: CASRLNQRDTQYF. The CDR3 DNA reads TGTGCCAGCAGACTAAACCAGCGGGATACGCAGTATTTT.

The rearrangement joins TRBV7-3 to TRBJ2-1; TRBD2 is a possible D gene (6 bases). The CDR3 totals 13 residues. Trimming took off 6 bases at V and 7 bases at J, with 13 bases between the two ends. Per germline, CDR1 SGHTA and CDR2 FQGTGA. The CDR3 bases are TGTGCCAGCAGACACCAGAGCGGGAATGAGCAGTTCTTC. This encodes CASRHQSGNEQFF.

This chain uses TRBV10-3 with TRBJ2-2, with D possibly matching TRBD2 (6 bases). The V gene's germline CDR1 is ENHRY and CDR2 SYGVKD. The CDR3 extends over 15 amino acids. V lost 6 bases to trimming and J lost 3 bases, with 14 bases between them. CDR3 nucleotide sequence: TGTGCCATCAGAGAGGGGCGGGATCACACCGGGGAGCTGTTTTTT. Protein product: CAIREGRDHTGELFF.

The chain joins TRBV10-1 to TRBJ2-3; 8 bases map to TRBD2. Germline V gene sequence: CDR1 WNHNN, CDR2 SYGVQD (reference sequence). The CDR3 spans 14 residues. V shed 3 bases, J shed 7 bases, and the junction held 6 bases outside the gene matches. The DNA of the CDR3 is TGCGCCAGCAGTGATATTGCGGGGGGCCATACGCAGTATTTT. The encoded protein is CASSDIAGGHTQYF.

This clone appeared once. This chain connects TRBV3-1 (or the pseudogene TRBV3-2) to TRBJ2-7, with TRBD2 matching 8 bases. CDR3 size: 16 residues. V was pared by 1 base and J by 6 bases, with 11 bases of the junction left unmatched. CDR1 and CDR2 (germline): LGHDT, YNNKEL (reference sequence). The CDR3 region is CASSQVLGLGSGEQYF. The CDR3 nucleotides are TGTGCCAGCAGCCAAGTCCTGGGACTAGGCTCTGGCGAGCAGTACTTC.

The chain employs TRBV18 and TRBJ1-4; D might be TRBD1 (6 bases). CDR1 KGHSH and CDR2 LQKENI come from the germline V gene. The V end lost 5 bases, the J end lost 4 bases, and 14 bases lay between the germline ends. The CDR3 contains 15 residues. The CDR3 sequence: CASSRTQGINEKLFF. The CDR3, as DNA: TGTGCCAGCTCAAGAACCCAGGGGATTAATGAAAAACTGTTTTTT.

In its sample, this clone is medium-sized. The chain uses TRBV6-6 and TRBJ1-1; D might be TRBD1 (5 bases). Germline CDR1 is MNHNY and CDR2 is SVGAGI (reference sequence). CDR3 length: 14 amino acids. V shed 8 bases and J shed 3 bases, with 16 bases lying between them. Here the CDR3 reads CASAQAIVDTEAFF. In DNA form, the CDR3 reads TGTGCCAGCGCACAGGCCATCGTAGACACTGAAGCTTTCTTT.

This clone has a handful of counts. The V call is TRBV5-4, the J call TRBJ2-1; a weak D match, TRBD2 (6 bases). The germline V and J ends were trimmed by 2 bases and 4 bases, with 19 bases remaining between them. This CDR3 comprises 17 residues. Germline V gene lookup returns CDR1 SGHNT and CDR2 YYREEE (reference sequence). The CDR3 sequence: CASSFGGNRFGYNEQFF. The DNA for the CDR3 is TGTGCCAGCAGCTTTGGGGGGAATCGCTTTGGGTACAATGAGCAGTTCTTC.

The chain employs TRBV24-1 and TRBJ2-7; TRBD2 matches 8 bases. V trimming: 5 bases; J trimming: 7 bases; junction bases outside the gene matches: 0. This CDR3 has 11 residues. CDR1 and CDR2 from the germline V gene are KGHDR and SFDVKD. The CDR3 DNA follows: TGTGCCACCAGTGCGGGGGGGGAGCAGTACTTC. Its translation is CATSAGGEQYF.

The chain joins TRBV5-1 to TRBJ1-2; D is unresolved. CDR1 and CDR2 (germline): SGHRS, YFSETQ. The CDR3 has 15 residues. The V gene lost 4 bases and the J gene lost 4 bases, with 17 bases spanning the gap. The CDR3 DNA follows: TGCGCCAGCAGCATCGCCCCGACATCCTCCTATGGCTACACCTTC. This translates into CASSIAPTSSYGYTF.

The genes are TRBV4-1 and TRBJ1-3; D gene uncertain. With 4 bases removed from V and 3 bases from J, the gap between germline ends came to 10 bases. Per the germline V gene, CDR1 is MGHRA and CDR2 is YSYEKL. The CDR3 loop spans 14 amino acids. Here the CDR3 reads CASSRPIIGNTIYF. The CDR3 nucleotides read TGCGCCAGCAGCCGGCCTATTATTGGAAACACCATATATTTT.

The DNA for the CDR3 is TGTGCCAGCAGCTCAGCCTTGAGCGGGGCAGGCGAGACCCAGTACTTC. Encoded protein: CASSSALSGAGETQYF. The chain links TRBV7-6 to TRBJ2-5; TRBD2 aligns across 7 bases. The V segment lost 4 bases and the J segment 5 bases; nucleotides outside the gene matches: 13. The germline CDR1 and CDR2 sequences are SGHVS and FNYEAQ. This CDR3 region has 16 residues.

CDR3 sequence (DNA): TGTGCCAGCAGTGAAGCGCCCCAGCGGGAGAGTTCCTACGAGCAGTACTTC. Residues: CASSEAPQRESSYEQYF. This chain links TRBV2 with TRBJ2-7, with 8 positions matching TRBD2. Per germline, CDR1 SNHLY and CDR2 FYNNEI. CDR3 size: 17 residues. Trimming removed 0 bases from V and 1 base from J; junction bases left unmatched: 8.

DNA of the CDR3: TGTGCCAGCAGTGAAATAGGAATGGGTGATTCACCCCTCCACTTT. Its protein product is CASSEIGMGDSPLHF. The rearrangement links TRBV6-1 to TRBJ1-6, with D uncertain. V dropped 2 bases and J dropped 8 bases, with 13 bases sitting between them. Germline CDR1 and CDR2: MNHNS and SASEGT. The CDR3 extends over 15 amino acids.

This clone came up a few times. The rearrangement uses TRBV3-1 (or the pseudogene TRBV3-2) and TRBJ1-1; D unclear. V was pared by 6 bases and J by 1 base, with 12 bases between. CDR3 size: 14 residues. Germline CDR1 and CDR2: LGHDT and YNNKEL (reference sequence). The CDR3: CASSGLRENTEAFF. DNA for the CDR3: TGTGCCAGCAGTGGTCTTAGGGAGAACACTGAAGCTTTCTTT.

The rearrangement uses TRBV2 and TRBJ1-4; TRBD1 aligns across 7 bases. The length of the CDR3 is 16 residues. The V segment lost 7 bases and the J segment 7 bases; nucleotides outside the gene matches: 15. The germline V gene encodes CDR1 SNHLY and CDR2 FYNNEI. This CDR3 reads CASKTGTAGVGEKLFF. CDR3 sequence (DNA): TGTGCCAGCAAGACAGGGACGGCTGGGGTGGGTGAAAAACTGTTTTTT.